This T cell receptor (beta chain) stems from a study of CXCR3-negative and CXCR3-positive naive CD8 T cells. Concerning this clonotype itself: As yet, its antigen is unknown.

The authors prepared UMI-labeled TRB cDNA libraries by 5' RACE. TCRdb reprocessed the 5' RACE reads, keeping one entry per CDR3 protein, no DNA. The sample's table shows fewer than 90,000 distinct CDR3 sequences. This CDR3 is 16 amino acids long. Germline V CDR1 and CDR2: SGHDT, YYEEEE. Study conclusions and caveats: Both naive subsets had comparably high diversity; memory CD8+ cells much lower. Higher TRB CDR3 hydrophobicity marked CXCR3-positive naive cells relative to CXCR3-negative naive cells.

Investigators sorted each CD8+ T cell subset in triplicate, taking 250,000 to 300,000 cells each time. Naive CD8+ T lymphocytes were specified as CD45RO-CCR7+CD27+CD95-. The chain recombines TRBV5-6 with TRBJ2-3; absent DNA, TCRdb's TRBD1 call cannot be checked. The sequencing sample was made of naive CXCR3+ CD8+ T cells from blood. Sample subset: CD45RO-CCR7+CD27+CD95- naive CD8+ T cells expressing CXCR3 (TNR3+). This TCR was sampled from a human donor in good health. Some clones in this sample may be carry-over from other donors' samples. The CDR3 reads CASSPGGALGTDTQYF.